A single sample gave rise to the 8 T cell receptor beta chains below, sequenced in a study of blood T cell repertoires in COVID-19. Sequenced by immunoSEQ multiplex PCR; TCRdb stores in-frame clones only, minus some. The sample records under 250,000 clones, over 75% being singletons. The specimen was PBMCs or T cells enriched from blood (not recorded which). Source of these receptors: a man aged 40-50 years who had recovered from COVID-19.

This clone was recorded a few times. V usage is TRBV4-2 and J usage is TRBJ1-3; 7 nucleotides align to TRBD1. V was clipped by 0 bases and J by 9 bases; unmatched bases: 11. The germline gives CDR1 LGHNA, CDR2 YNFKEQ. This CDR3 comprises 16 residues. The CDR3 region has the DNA TGTGCCAGCAGCCAAGATGCATCTGGGACAGTCGGCACCATATATTTT. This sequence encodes CASSQDASGTVGTIYF.

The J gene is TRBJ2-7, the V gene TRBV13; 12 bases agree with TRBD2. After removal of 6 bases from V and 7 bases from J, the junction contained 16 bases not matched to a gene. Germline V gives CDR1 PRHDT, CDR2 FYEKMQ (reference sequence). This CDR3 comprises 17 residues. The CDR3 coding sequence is TGTGCCAGCAGTTATTCATCCGGGACTAGCGGGTCTTGGGAGCAGTACTTC. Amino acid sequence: CASSYSSGTSGSWEQYF.

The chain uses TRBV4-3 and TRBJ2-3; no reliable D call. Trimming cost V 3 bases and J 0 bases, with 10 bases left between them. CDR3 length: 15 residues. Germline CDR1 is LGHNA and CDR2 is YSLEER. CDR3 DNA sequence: TGCGCCAGCAGCCAGGATAGACTTAGCACAGATACGCAGTATTTT. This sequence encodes CASSQDRLSTDTQYF.

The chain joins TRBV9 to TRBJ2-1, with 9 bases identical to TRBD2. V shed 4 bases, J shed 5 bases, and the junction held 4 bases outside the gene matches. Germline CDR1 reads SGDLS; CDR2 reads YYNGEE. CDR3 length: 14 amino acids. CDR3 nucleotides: TGTGCCAGCAGCCCCGGGACTAGCCACAATGAGCAGTTCTTC. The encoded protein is CASSPGTSHNEQFF.

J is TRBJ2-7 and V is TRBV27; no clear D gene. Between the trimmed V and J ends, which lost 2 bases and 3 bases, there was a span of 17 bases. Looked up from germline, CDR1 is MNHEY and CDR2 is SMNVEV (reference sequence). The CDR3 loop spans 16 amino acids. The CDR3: CASSLAHSSILYEQYF. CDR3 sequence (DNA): TGTGCCAGCAGTTTAGCCCACTCTAGTATCCTCTACGAGCAGTACTTC.

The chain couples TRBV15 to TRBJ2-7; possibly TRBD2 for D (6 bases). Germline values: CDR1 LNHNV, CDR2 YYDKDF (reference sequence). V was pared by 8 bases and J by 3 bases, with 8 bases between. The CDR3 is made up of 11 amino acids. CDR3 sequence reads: CATGRNYEQYF. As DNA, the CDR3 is TGTGCCACCGGGAGGAACTACGAGCAGTACTTC.

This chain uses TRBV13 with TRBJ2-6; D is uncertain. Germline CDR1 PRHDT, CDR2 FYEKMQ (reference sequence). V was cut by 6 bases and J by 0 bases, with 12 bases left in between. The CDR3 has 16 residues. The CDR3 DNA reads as TGTGCCAGCAGGCCATCAGGCTTCTCTGGGGCCAACGTCCTGACTTTC. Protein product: CASRPSGFSGANVLTF.

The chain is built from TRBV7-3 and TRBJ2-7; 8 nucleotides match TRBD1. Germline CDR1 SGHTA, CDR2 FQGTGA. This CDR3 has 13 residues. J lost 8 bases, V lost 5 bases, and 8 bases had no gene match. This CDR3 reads CASSHGDRLKQYF. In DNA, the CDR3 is TGTGCCAGCAGCCACGGGGACAGGCTGAAGCAGTACTTC. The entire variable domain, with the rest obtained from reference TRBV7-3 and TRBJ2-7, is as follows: GAGVSQTPSNKVTEKGKYVELRCDPISGHTALYWYRQSLGQGPEFLIYFQGTGAADDSGLPNDRFFAVRPEGSVSTLKIQRTERGDSAVYLCASSHGDRLKQYFGPGTRLTVT.